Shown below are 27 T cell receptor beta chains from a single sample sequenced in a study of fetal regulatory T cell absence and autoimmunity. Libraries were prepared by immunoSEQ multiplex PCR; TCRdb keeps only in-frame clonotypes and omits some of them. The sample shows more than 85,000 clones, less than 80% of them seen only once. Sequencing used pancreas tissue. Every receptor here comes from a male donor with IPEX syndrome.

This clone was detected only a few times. This CDR3 reads CASSVVTEAFF. CDR3 nucleotides: TGTGCCAGCAGCGTAGTCACTGAAGCTTTCTTT. The V call is TRBV9, the J call TRBJ1-1; D gene ambiguous. Between the trimmed V and J ends, which lost 0 bases and 4 bases, there was a span of 1 base. CDR1 and CDR2 (germline): SGDLS, YYNGEE. This CDR3 is 11 amino acids long.

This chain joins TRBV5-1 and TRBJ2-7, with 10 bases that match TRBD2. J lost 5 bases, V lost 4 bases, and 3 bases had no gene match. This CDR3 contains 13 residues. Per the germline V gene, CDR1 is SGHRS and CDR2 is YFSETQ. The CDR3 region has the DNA TGCGCCAGCAGCGTAACTAGCGGGAACGAGCAGTACTTC. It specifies CASSVTSGNEQYF.

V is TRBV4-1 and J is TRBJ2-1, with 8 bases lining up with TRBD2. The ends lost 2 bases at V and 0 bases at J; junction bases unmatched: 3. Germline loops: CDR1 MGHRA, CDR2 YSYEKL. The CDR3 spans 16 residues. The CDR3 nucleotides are TGCGCCAGCAGCCAACGCGGGAGGAGCTCCTACAATGAGCAGTTCTTC. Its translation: CASSQRGRSSYNEQFF.

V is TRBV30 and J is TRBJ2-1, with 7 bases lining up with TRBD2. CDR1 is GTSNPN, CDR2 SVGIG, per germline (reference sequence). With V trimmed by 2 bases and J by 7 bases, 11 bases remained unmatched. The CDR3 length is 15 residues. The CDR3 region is CAWSSGTIKWNEQFF. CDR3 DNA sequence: TGTGCCTGGAGTTCCGGGACTATCAAGTGGAATGAGCAGTTCTTC.

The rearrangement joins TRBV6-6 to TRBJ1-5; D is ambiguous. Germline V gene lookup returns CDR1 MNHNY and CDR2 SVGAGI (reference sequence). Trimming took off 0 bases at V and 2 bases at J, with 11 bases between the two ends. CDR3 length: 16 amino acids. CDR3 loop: CASSYSTGRGNQPQHF. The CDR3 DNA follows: TGTGCCAGCAGTTACTCGACTGGGAGGGGCAATCAGCCCCAGCATTTT.

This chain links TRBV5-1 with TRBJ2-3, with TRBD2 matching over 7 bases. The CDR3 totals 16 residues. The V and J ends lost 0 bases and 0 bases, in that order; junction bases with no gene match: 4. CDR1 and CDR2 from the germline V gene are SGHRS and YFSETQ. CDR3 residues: CASSLERAGSTDTQYF. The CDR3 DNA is TGCGCCAGCAGCTTGGAAAGAGCGGGGAGCACAGATACGCAGTATTTT.

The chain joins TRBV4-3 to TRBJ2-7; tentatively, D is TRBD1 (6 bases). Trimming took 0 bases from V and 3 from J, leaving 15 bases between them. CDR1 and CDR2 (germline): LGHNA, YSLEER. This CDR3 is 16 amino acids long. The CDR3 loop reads CASSQDTASGDYEQYF. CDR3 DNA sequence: TGCGCCAGCAGCCAAGATACCGCGTCAGGGGACTACGAGCAGTACTTC.

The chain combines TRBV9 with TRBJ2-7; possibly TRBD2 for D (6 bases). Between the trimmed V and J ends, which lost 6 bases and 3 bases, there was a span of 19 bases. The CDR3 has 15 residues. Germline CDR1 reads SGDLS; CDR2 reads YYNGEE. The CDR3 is CASTEEGPPSYEQYF. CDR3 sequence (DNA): TGTGCCAGCACGGAGGAGGGACCGCCTAGCTACGAGCAGTACTTC.

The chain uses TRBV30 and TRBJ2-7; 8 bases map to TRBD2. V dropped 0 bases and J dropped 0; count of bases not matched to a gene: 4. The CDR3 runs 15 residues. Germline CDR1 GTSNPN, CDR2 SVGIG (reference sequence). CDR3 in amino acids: CAWSVETSDSYEQYF. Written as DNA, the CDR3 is TGTGCCTGGAGTGTAGAGACTAGCGACTCCTACGAGCAGTACTTC.

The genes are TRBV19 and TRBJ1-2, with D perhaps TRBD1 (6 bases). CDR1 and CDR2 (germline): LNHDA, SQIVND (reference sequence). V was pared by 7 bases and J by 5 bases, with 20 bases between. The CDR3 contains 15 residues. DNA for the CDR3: TGTGCCAGTAAGGAGCAGGGGCCTCCGCGGTATGGCTACACCTTC. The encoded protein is CASKEQGPPRYGYTF. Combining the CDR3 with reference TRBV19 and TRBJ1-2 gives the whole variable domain DGGITQSPKYLFRKEGQNVTLSCEQNLNHDAMYWYRQDPGQGLRLIYYSQIVNDFQKGDIAEGYSVSREKKESFPLTVTSAQKNPTAFYLCASKEQGPPRYGYTFGSGTRLTVV.

Here the CDR3 reads CSVFRESPEYEQYF. Here the CDR3 DNA reads TGCAGCGTTTTCAGGGAGTCCCCTGAGTACGAGCAGTACTTC. The chain uses TRBV29-1 and TRBJ2-7; D is tentatively TRBD1 or TRBD2 (5 bases each). CDR1 is SQVTM, CDR2 ANQGSEA, per germline. The CDR3 has 14 amino acids. Trimming shortened V by 5 bases and J by 4 bases, and 18 bases separated the two germline ends.

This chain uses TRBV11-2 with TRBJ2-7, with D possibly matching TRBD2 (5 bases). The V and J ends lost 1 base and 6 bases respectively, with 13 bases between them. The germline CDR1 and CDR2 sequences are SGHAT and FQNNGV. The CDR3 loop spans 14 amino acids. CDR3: CASSLGRSGSEQYF. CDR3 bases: TGTGCCAGCAGCTTAGGCCGCTCGGGATCCGAGCAGTACTTC.

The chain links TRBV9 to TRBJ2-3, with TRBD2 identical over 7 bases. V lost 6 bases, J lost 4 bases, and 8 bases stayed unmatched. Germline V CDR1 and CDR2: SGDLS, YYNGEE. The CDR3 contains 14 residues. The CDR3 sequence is CASNPFGGSDTQYF. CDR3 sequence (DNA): TGTGCCAGCAACCCCTTCGGGGGGTCAGATACGCAGTATTTT.

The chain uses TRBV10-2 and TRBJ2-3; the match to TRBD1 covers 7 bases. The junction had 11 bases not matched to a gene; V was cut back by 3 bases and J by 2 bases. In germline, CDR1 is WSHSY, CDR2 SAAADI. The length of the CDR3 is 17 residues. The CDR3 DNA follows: TGCGCCAGCAGTGACCATCCATGGGACAGCTTCACAGATACGCAGTATTTT. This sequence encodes CASSDHPWDSFTDTQYF.

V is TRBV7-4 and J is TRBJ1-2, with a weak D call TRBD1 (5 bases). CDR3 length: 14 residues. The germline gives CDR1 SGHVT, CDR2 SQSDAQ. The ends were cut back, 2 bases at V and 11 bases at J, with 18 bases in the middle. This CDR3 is CASSLPSDKTVYTF. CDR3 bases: TGTGCCAGCAGCTTACCATCGGACAAGACAGTTTACACCTTC.

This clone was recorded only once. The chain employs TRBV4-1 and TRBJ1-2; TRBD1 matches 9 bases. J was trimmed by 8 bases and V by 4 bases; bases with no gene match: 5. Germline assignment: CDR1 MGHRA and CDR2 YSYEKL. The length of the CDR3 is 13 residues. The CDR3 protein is CASSPQGAGGYTF. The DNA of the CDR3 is TGCGCCAGCAGCCCACAGGGGGCGGGGGGCTACACCTTC.

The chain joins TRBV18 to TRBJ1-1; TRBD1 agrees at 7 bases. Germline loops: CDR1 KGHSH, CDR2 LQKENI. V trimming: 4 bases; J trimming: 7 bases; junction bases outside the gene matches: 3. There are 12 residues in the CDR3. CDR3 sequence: CASSLRGLEAFF. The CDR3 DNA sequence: TGTGCCAGCTCACTTAGGGGGCTTGAAGCTTTCTTT.

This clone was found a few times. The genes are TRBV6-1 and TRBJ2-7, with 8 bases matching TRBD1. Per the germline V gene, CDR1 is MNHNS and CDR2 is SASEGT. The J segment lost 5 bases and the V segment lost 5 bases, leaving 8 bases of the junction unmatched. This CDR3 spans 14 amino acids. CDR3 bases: TGTGCCAGCAGTCTAAGACAGGGGATCGACGAGCAGTACTTC. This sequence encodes CASSLRQGIDEQYF.

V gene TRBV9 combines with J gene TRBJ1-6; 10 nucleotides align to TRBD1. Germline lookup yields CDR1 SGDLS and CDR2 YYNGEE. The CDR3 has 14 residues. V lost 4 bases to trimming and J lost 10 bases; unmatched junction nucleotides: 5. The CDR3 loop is CASSPGQGVSPLHF. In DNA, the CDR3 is TGTGCCAGCAGCCCCGGACAGGGGGTATCACCCCTCCACTTT.

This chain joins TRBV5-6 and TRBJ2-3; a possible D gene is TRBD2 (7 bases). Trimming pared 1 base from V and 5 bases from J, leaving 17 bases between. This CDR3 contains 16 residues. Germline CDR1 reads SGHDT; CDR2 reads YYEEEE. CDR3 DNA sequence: TGTGCCAGCAGCTTGCGGCCGGGGGGCTATGTAGATACGCAGTATTTT. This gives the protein CASSLRPGGYVDTQYF.

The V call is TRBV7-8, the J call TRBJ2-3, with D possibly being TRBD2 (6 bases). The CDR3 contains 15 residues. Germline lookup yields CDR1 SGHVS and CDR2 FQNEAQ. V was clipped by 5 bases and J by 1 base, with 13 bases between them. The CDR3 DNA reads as TGTGCCAGCAGCCCAGGGCCGGGGGGCACAGATACGCAGTATTTT. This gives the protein CASSPGPGGTDTQYF.

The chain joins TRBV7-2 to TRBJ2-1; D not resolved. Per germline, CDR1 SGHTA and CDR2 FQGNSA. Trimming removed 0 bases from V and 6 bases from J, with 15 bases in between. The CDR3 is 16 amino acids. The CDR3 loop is CASSLAPLGIGNEQFF. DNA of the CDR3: TGTGCCAGCAGCTTAGCCCCGTTAGGGATAGGCAATGAGCAGTTCTTC.

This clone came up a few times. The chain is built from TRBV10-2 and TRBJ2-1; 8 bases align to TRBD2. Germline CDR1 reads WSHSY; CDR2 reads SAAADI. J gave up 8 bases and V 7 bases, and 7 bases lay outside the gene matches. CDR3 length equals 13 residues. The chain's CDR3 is CASNRGGHDEQFF. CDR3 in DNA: TGCGCCAGCAACCGGGGGGGCCACGATGAGCAGTTCTTC.

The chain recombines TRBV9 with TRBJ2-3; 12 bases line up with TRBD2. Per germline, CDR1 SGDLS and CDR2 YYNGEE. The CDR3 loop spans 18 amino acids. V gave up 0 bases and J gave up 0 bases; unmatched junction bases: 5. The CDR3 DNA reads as TGTGCCAGCAGCGTAGCAGGACTAGCGGGGTCTAGCACAGATACGCAGTATTTT. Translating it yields CASSVAGLAGSSTDTQYF. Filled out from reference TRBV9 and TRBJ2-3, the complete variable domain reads DSGVTQTPKHLITATGQRVTLRCSPRSGDLSVYWYQQSLDQGLQFLIQYYNGEERAKGNILERFSAQQFPDLHSELNLSSLELGDSALYFCASSVAGLAGSSTDTQYFGPGTRLTVL.

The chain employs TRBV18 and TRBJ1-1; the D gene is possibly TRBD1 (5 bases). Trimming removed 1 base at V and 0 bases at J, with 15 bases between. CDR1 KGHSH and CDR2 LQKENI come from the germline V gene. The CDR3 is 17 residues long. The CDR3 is CASSPLGPRVMNTEAFF. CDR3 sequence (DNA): TGTGCCAGCTCACCACTAGGCCCCAGGGTCATGAACACTGAAGCTTTCTTT. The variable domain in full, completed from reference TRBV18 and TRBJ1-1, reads NAGVMQNPRHLVRRRGQEARLRCSPMKGHSHVYWYRQLPEEGLKFMVYLQKENIIDESGMPKERFSAEFPKEGPSILRIQQVVRGDSAAYFCASSPLGPRVMNTEAFFGQGTRLTVV.

The CDR3 loop reads CASSSPLAGGPIGETQYF. As DNA, the CDR3 is TGTGCCAGCAGCTCTCCACTAGCGGGGGGCCCCATAGGGGAGACCCAGTACTTC. The chain combines TRBV5-6 with TRBJ2-5; 12 positions match TRBD2. With 3 bases clipped from V and 5 bases from J, the junction kept 14 bases outside the gene matches. The CDR3 loop spans 18 amino acids. Per germline, CDR1 SGHDT and CDR2 YYEEEE.

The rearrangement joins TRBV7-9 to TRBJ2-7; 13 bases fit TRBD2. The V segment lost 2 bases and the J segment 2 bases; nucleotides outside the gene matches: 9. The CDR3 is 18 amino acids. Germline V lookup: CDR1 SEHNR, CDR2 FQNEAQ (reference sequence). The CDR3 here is CASSLPNPGLAGAYEQYF. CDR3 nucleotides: TGTGCCAGCAGCTTACCCAACCCCGGACTAGCGGGAGCCTACGAGCAGTACTTC.